This TCR beta chain is drawn from a study of vaccination effects on CD4 cells after COVID-19. Method: immunoSEQ multiplex PCR; TCRdb's copy keeps in-frame clones and lacks some. The sample records about 73,000 clones, roughly 75% being singletons. A note on this clone: Its matching antigen is unknown.

Following culture for around 9 days, CD4+ T cells were isolated. The vaccine given was either BNT162b2 or mRNA-1273, in two doses. The starting material was CD4+ T cells from PBMCs cultured without peptide, obtained after COVID-19 vaccination. The source is a human donor who received a COVID-19 vaccine.

The CDR3 DNA reads TGCGCCAGCAGTGTTAGCGGGGAGTACAATGAGCAGTTCTTC. This sequence encodes CASSVSGEYNEQFF. The chain carries TRBV10-2 and TRBJ2-1; 8 bases are shared with TRBD2. This CDR3 has 14 residues. CDR1 and CDR2 (germline): WSHSY, SAAADI. Losses at the gene ends were 4 bases for V and 4 bases for J; bases not matched to a gene: 3.